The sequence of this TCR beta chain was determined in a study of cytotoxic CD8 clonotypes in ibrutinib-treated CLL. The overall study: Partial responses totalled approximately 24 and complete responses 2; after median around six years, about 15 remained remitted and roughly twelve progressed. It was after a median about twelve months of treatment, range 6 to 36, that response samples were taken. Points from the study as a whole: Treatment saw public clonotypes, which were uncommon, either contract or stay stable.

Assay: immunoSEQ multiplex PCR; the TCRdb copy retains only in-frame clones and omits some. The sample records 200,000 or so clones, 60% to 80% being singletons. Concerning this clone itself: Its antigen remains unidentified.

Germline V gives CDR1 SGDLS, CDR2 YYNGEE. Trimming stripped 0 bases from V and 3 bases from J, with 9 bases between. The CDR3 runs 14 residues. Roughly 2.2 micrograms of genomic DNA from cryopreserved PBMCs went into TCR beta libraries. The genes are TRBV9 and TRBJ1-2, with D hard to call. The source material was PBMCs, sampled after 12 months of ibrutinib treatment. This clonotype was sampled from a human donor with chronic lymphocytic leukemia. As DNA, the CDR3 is TGTGCCAGCAGCGTAGATCCGGGAGACTATGGCTACACCTTC. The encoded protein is CASSVDPGDYGYTF.